The clone carrying this T cell receptor (beta chain) was seen many times. As yet, its antigen is unknown. The V gene's germline CDR1 is MRHNA and CDR2 SNTAGT. Trimming took 5 bases from V and 7 from J; bases not matched to a gene: 14. This CDR3 is built from 15 residues. This specimen comes from a study of Graves' ophthalmopathy and Graves' hyperthyroidism. Certain patients, namely those with other autoimmune diseases, uncontrolled infections, pregnancy or lactation, were excluded. Diagnostic conclusions were grounded in clinical symptoms, serum thyroxine, TRAb, thyroid ultrasound and orbital computed tomography. RNA transcripts were the template, and TCR beta CDR3 regions were amplified from them. The first round was an RT-PCR with HTBI primers, and the second round was a multiplex PCR. Each CDR3 protein is one row after TCRdb ran MiXCR on the multiplex PCR reads. The repertoire holds 450,000 or so distinct CDR3 sequences, with about an eighth as singletons.

Study-wide findings and caveats: Clonotypes were expanded in thyroid at above 0.001 frequency, and most also appeared in blood.

The TCR originated in a woman aged 25 to 39 with Graves' ophthalmopathy. The sample taken for sequencing was blood. The rearrangement joins TRBV6-4 to TRBJ2-7; TRBD1 matches 7 bases. The CDR3 DNA sequence: TGTGCCAGCAGTCCGACCGGGACAGCACCTACGGAGCAGTACTTC. Its protein is CASSPTGTAPTEQYF.